This T cell receptor beta chain was sequenced for a study of T cells in Graves' hyperthyroidism and ophthalmopathy. In regard to this clonotype: The antigen remains unidentified.

Patients aged 18 to 65 with hyperthyroidism were newly diagnosed, with duration under 2 months. Each 10 ml fresh peripheral blood draw supplied the PBMCs. This CDR3 is built from 15 residues. Germline V gives CDR1 SGHTA, CDR2 FQGNSA. V shed 5 bases and J shed 2 bases, with 13 bases lying between them. Amplified TCR beta CDR3 regions came from RNA transcripts. In the first-round RT-PCR of the TCR CDR3, the HTBI primer set was used. A single record per CDR3 protein comes from TCRdb applying MiXCR to the multiplex PCR reads. The data hold roughly 420,000 distinct CDR3 sequences, with roughly 13% observed a single time. Broader study findings: The authors' 13 V-J model separated ophthalmopathy from stable hyperthyroidism.

The sample was blood. V is TRBV7-2 and J is TRBJ1-5; unclear D gene. This sequence originates from a woman between 18 and 29 years old with Graves' hyperthyroidism. CDR3 sequence (DNA): TGTGCCAGCAGCCTTGTGGGGTGGGGCAATCAGCCCCAGCATTTT. This translates into CASSLVGWGNQPQHF. The complete variable domain, with remaining parts taken from reference TRBV7-2 and TRBJ1-5, reads GAGVSQSPSNKVTEKGKDVELRCDPISGHTALYWYRQSLGQGLEFLIYFQGNSAPDKSGLPSDRFSAERTGGSVSTLTIQRTQQEDSAVYLCASSLVGWGNQPQHFGDGTRLSIL.